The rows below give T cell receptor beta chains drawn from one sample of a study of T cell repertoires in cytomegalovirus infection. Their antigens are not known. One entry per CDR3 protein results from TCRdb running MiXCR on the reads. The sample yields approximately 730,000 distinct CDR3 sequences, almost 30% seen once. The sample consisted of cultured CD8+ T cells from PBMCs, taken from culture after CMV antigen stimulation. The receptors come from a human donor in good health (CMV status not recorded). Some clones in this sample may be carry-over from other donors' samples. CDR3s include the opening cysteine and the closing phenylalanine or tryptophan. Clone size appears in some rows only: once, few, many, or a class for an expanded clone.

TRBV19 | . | CASSSQRYMNTEAFF
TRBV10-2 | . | CASRQDRVQETQYF
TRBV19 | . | CASSILSGVNEQFF
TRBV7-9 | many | CASNYDRGSYNEQFF
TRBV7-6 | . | CASSLDGGVYNEQFF
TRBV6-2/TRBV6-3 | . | CASSYAIPYEQYF
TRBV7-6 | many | CASSARQGEGLNTGELFF
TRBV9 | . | CASSVAGENTEAFF
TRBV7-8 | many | CASSFQGVYTEAFF
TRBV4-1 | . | CASSQRGVNTGELFF
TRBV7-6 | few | CASLDRRDTEAFF
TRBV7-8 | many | CASSLEGQSSYNEQFF
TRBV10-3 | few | CAISATTGGHGYTF
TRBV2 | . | CASSPGATQYF
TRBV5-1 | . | CASSLKEQLSTDTQYF
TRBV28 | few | CASSYPEGSYEQYF
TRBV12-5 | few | CASGLGTRSYEQYF
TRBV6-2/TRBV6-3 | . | CASSLHPGLAGYYNEQFF
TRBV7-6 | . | CASSSWDSAPDTQYF
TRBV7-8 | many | CASSLEPGTARTDTQYF
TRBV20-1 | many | CSARDPGRDNEQFF
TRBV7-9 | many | CASSIRRDPTRGGELFF
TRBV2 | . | CASKGEQETQYF
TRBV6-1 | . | CASSSLREVTGELFF
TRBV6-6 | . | CASSLEQGVWDEQFF
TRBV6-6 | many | CASTFKDWDPSTEAFF
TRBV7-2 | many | CASSSPWGLGLGYGYTF
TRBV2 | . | CASMGRPIEQYF
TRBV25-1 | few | CASSELLVEKEGNTIYF
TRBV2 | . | CASSATGVSGNTIYF
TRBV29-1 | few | CSVTGGPGNTIYF
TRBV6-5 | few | CASSYSPPRKNTEAFF
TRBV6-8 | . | CASRTGTVPNQPQHF
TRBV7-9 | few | CASSYGDRGVWQYF
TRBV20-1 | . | CSARDHPGTQETQYF
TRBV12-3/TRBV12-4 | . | CASSGNRDLSGNTIYF
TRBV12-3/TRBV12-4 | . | CASSLLPSPDTQYF
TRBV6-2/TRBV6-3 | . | CASSYSQPQETQYF
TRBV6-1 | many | CASSEAIRRSRYTEAFF
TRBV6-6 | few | CASSYYPPGQGVDEQFF
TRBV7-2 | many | CASSSYPTGGFSYNEQFF
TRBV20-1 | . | CSARAQSSYEQYF
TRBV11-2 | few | CASSRTPTMNTEAFF
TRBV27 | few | CASSPDGGDTQYF
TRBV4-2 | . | CASSQEGRGSGGPYNEQFF
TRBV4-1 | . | CASSHLDTGNQPQHF
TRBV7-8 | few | CASSLAAQGIYEQYF
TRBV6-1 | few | CASSPVSIHTEAFF
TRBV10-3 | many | CAISESSRGAEAFF
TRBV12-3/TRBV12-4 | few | CASRTGEQQYF
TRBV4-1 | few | CASSPYLPKEQFF
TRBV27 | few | CASGVGRGTEAFF
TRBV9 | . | CASSTGLDGETQYF
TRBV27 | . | CASSAGLYEQYF
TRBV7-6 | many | CASSAGTAYEQYF
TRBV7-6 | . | CASSLRDRSQETQYF
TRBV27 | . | CASSPSSSNEQFF
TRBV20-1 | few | CSARVGFRTGTAGANVLTF
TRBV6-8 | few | CASSYSTEAGDAGELFF
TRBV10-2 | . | CASSVGGARTDTQYF